This T cell receptor beta chain is from a study of T cells in tumors after PD-1 blockade. Germline-derived CDR1 and CDR2 are LNHNV and YYDKDF (reference sequence). The V and J ends lost 1 base and 0 bases respectively, with 10 bases between them. The CDR3 length is 16 residues. Profiled with immunoSEQ multiplex PCR; TCRdb holds only in-frame clones, not every one. Of roughly 50,000 clones in the sample, approximately 81% were seen once. J is TRBJ1-5 and V is TRBV15, with D uncertain. This sequence was found in a human donor with basal cell carcinoma. Sequences were derived from PBMCs, sampled before anti-PD-1 treatment. CDR3 DNA: TGTGCCACCAGCAGAGGACGGGCAAATAGCAATCAGCCCCAGCATTTT. Translating it yields CATSRGRANSNQPQHF. Drawing the rest from reference TRBV15 and TRBJ1-5, the complete variable domain is DAMVIQNPRYQVTQFGKPVTLSCSQTLNHNVMYWYQQKSSQAPKLLFHYYDKDFNNEADTPDNFQSRRPNTSFCFLDIRSPGLGDTAMYLCATSRGRANSNQPQHFGDGTRLSIL.